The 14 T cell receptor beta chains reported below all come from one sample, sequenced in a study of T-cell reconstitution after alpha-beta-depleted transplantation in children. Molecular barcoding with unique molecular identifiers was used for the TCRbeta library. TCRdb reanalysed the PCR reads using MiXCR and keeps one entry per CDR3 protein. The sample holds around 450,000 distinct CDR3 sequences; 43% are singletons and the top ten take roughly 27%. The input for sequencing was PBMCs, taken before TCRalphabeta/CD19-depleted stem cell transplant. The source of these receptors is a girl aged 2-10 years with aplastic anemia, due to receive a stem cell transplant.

The CDR3 loop is CASSLWASGYTDTQYF. Here the CDR3 DNA reads TGTGCCAGCAGCCTATGGGCTAGCGGATACACAGATACGCAGTATTTT. V gene TRBV7-2 combines with J gene TRBJ2-3; 7 nucleotides match TRBD2. Germline V lookup: CDR1 SGHTA, CDR2 FQGNSA. After removal of 5 bases from V and 2 bases from J, the junction contained 10 bases not matched to a gene. This CDR3 comprises 16 residues. The full variable domain, its missing parts supplied by reference TRBV7-2 and TRBJ2-3, is GAGVSQSPSNKVTEKGKDVELRCDPISGHTALYWYRQSLGQGLEFLIYFQGNSAPDKSGLPSDRFSAERTGGSVSTLTIQRTQQEDSAVYLCASSLWASGYTDTQYFGPGTRLTVL.

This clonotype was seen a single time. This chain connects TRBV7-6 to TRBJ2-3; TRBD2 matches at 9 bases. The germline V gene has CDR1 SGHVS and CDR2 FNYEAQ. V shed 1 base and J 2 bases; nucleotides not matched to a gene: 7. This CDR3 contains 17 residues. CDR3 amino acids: CASSLGPTSGYTDTQYF. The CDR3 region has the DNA TGTGCCAGCAGCTTAGGTCCGACTAGCGGATACACAGATACGCAGTATTTT.

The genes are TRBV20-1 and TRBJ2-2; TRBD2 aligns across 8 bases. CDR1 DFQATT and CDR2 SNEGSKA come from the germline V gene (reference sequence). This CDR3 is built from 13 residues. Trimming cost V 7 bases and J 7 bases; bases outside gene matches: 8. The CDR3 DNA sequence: TGCAGTGTTGCGGGAGGACCTGGCGGGGAGCTGTTTTTT. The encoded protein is CSVAGGPGGELFF.

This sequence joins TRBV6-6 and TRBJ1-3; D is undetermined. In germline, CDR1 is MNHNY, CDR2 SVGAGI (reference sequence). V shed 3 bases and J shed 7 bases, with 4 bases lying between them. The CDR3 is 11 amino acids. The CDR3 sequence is CASSYMNTIYF. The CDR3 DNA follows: TGTGCCAGCAGTTATATGAACACCATATATTTT.

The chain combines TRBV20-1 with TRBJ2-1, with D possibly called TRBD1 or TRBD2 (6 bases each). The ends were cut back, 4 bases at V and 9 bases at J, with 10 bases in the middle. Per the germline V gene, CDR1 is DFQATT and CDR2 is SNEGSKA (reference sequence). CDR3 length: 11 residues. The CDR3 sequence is CSATKGGEQFF. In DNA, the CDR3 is TGCAGTGCTACCAAGGGGGGTGAGCAGTTCTTC.

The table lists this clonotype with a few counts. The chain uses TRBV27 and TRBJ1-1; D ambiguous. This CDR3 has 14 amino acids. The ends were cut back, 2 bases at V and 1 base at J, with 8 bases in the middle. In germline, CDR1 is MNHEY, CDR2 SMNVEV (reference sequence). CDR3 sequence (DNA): TGTGCCAGCAGTTTAGGTGTATGGAACACTGAAGCTTTCTTT. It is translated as CASSLGVWNTEAFF.

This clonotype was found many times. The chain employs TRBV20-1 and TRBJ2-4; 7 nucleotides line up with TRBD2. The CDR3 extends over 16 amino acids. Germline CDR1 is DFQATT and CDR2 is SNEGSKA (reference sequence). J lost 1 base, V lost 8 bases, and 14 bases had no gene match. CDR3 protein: CSPRAGVERAKNIQYF. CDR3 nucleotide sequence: TGCAGTCCCCGTGCGGGAGTCGAACGGGCCAAAAACATTCAGTACTTC.

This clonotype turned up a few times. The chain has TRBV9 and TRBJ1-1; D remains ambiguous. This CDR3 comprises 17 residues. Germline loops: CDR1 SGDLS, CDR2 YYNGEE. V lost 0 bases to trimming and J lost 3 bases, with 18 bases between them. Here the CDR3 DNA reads TGTGCCAGCAGCGTAGGTTTTGGAGGTTATGGGGACACTGAAGCTTTCTTT. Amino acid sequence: CASSVGFGGYGDTEAFF.

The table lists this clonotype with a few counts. CDR3 nucleotides: TGCAGTGCGCGGACTAGCGGACCCACCGGGGAGCTGTTTTTT. Translated: CSARTSGPTGELFF. The chain is built from TRBV20-1 and TRBJ2-2, with 10 positions matching TRBD2. This CDR3 spans 14 amino acids. V shed 6 bases and J 4 bases; nucleotides not matched to a gene: 5. Germline V CDR1 and CDR2: DFQATT, SNEGSKA (reference sequence).

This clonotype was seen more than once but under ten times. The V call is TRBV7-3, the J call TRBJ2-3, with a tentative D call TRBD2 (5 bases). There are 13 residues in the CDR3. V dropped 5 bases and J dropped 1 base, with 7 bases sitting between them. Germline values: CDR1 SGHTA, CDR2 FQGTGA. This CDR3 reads CASSRAGTDTQYF. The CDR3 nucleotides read TGTGCCAGCAGCCGAGCGGGCACAGATACGCAGTATTTT.

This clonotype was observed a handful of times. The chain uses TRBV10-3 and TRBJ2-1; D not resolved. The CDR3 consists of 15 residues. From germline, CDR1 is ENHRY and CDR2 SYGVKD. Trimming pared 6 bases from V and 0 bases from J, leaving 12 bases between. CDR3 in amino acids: CAIRAVPSSYNEQFF. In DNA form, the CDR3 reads TGTGCCATCAGGGCTGTTCCAAGCTCCTACAATGAGCAGTTCTTC.

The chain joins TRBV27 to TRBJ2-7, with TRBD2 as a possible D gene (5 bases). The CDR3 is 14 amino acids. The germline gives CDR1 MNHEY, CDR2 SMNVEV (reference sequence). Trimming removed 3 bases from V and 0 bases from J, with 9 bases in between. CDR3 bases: TGTGCCAGCAGTTTCTCGCGGGCCTCCTACGAGCAGTACTTC. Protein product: CASSFSRASYEQYF.

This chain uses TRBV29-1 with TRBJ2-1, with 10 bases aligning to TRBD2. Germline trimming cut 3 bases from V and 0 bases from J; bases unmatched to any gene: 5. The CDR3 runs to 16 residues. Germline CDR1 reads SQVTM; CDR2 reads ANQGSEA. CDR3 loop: CSVDRLAGASYNEQFF. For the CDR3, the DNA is TGCAGCGTTGATCGGCTAGCGGGAGCCTCCTACAATGAGCAGTTCTTC.

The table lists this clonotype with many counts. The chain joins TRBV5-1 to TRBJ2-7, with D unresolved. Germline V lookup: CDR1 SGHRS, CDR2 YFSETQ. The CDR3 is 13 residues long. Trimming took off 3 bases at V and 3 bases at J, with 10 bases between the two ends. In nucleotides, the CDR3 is TGCGCCAGCAGCTCGGCGAGTGGCTACGAGCAGTACTTC. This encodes CASSSASGYEQYF.